The 29 T cell receptor beta chains below were found in one sample sequenced in a study of radiotherapy plus CTLA-4 blockade in lung cancer. Libraries were prepared by immunoSEQ multiplex PCR; TCRdb keeps only in-frame clonotypes and omits some of them. The sample holds fewer than 140,000 clones; around 85% are singletons and the top ten take roughly 2.5%. This specimen consisted of peripheral blood, obtained from a patient treated with radiotherapy plus ipilimumab. These receptors all stem from a human donor with non-small cell lung cancer that progressed on radiotherapy plus ipilimumab. Some clones in this sample may be carry-over from other donors' samples.

CDR3 loop: CATLDRRYEQYF. Written as DNA, the CDR3 is TGTGCCACCCTGGACCGACGCTACGAGCAGTACTTC. V is TRBV19 and J is TRBJ2-7; D gene uncertain. The CDR3 covers 12 residues. Germline values: CDR1 LNHDA, CDR2 SQIVND (reference sequence). Trimming removed 10 bases from V and 3 bases from J, with 13 bases in between.

Notes on this clone: One end of the junction fails to match germline, which may point to a read error. V usage is TRBV29-1 and J usage is TRBJ1-1; a possible D gene is TRBD1 (5 bases). Germline loops: CDR1 SQVTM, CDR2 ANQGSEA. This CDR3 is 14 amino acids long. The CDR3 coding sequence is TGCAGCGGTGAAAGGGACCTAGGGAACACTGAAGCTTTCTTT. It specifies CSGERDLGNTEAFF.

The chain uses TRBV7-2 and TRBJ1-1; D call uncertain. Germline CDR1 reads SGHTA; CDR2 reads FQGNSA. The CDR3 covers 15 residues. Deletions cut 4 bases from V and 3 bases from J, with 15 bases between. The chain's CDR3 is CASSYRLREHTEAFF. CDR3 nucleotide sequence: TGTGCCAGCAGCTACCGACTACGGGAGCACACTGAAGCTTTCTTT. The full variable domain, rest sourced from reference TRBV7-2 and TRBJ1-1, is GAGVSQSPSNKVTEKGKDVELRCDPISGHTALYWYRQSLGQGLEFLIYFQGNSAPDKSGLPSDRFSAERTGGSVSTLTIQRTQQEDSAVYLCASSYRLREHTEAFFGQGTRLTVV.

This clone occurred once. The chain uses TRBV5-4 and TRBJ2-1; TRBD1 agrees at 7 bases. From germline, CDR1 is SGHNT and CDR2 YYREEE (reference sequence). This CDR3 comprises 12 residues. V shed 9 bases, J shed 8 bases, and the junction held 8 bases outside the gene matches. Written as DNA, the CDR3 is TGTGCCATGCATGATACAGGGGATGAGCAGTTCTTC. Protein product: CAMHDTGDEQFF. Full variable domain (outside the CDR3, taken from reference TRBV5-4 and TRBJ2-1): ETGVTQSPTHLIKTRGQQVTLRCSSQSGHNTVSWYQQALGQGPQFIFQYYREEENGRGNFPPRFSGLQFPNYSSELNVNALELDDSALYLCAMHDTGDEQFFGPGTRLTVL.

The chain carries TRBV4-3 and TRBJ1-2; D gene ambiguous. Trimming took off 0 bases at V and 11 bases at J, with 13 bases between the two ends. The CDR3 spans 13 residues. CDR1 and CDR2 (germline): LGHNA, YSLEER. The CDR3 nucleotides are TGCGCCAGCAGCCAAGATCTACAGAGAGCGTACACCTTC. This encodes CASSQDLQRAYTF.

V gene TRBV10-3 combines with J gene TRBJ2-3, with D perhaps assigned TRBD1 or TRBD2 (5 bases each). Germline CDR1 and CDR2: ENHRY and SYGVKD. Trimming removed 6 bases at V and 4 bases at J, with 29 bases between. This CDR3 spans 19 amino acids. The CDR3 region has the DNA TGTGCCATCAGAGACGGGGCCGAAAGCTGGGGGTTAGTAGCAGATACGCAGTATTTT. Its translation is CAIRDGAESWGLVADTQYF.

The DNA for the CDR3 is TGCGCCAGCAGCCACGGATTTTCGGGAACAGAGACCCAGTACTTC. Translating it yields CASSHGFSGTETQYF. The chain employs TRBV4-3 and TRBJ2-5; D possibly corresponds to TRBD2 (5 bases). This CDR3 spans 15 amino acids. CDR1 and CDR2 (germline): LGHNA, YSLEER. V lost 3 bases to trimming and J lost 4 bases, with 15 bases between them.

This chain joins TRBV9 and TRBJ1-2; a possible D gene is TRBD1 (6 bases). The CDR3 contains 15 residues. Per the germline V gene, CDR1 is SGDLS and CDR2 is YYNGEE. V lost 3 bases, J lost 8 bases, and 20 bases lay in between. Here the CDR3 reads CASSAGHLSTRGYTF. CDR3 in DNA: TGTGCCAGCAGCGCGGGACACCTATCTACGAGGGGCTACACCTTC.

The genes are TRBV5-1 and TRBJ2-7; D is unclear. Trimming shortened V by 1 base and J by 3 bases, and 17 bases separated the two germline ends. CDR3 length: 16 amino acids. Germline assignment: CDR1 SGHRS and CDR2 YFSETQ. The CDR3 sequence is CASSLSAASQIYEQYF. The CDR3 DNA is TGCGCCAGCAGCTTGAGTGCGGCGAGTCAGATCTACGAGCAGTACTTC.

The chain links TRBV6-1 to TRBJ1-6; D not resolved. This CDR3 has 15 residues. V was trimmed by 2 bases and J by 4 bases, leaving 9 bases between them. Looked up from germline, CDR1 is MNHNS and CDR2 is SASEGT. The CDR3 reads CASSEIGLYNSPLHF. CDR3 sequence (DNA): TGTGCCAGCAGTGAAATTGGGCTATATAATTCACCCCTCCACTTT.

The J gene is TRBJ2-2, the V gene TRBV6-1; 7 bases match TRBD2. CDR3 length equals 12 residues. The germline V gene encodes CDR1 MNHNS and CDR2 SASEGT. V lost 6 bases to trimming and J lost 7 bases; unmatched junction nucleotides: 2. The CDR3: CASRREHGELFF. The CDR3 DNA follows: TGTGCCAGCAGGCGGGAGCACGGGGAGCTGTTTTTT.

The V call is TRBV19, the J call TRBJ2-7; 7 bases align to TRBD2. The CDR3 is made up of 16 amino acids. Trimming at V came to 6 bases and at J to 4 bases, leaving 15 bases not matched to a gene. Germline V gene lookup returns CDR1 LNHDA and CDR2 SQIVND (reference sequence). This CDR3 is CASSNRGETSRYEQYF. The DNA of the CDR3 is TGTGCCAGTAGCAATCGGGGGGAAACTAGCAGGTACGAGCAGTACTTC.

V and J are TRBV9 and TRBJ1-2; 9 bases fit TRBD1. After removal of 4 bases from V and 1 base from J, the junction contained 14 bases not matched to a gene. This CDR3 comprises 18 residues. Germline CDR1 and CDR2: SGDLS and YYNGEE. This chain's CDR3 is CASSPGWGTGPVNYGYTF. Written as DNA, the CDR3 is TGTGCCAGCAGCCCCGGGTGGGGGACAGGGCCTGTTAACTATGGCTACACCTTC.

This clone turned up a few times. The chain combines TRBV2 with TRBJ1-2; 7 bases align to TRBD1. CDR1 and CDR2 (germline): SNHLY, FYNNEI. Trimming removed 6 bases from V and 1 base from J; junction bases left unmatched: 5. The CDR3 spans 14 residues. For the CDR3, the DNA is TGTGCCAGCAGCACAGGGGTGGGTAACTATGGCTACACCTTC. Protein sequence: CASSTGVGNYGYTF.

This chain joins TRBV7-3 and TRBJ2-7, with 10 bases lining up with TRBD2. After removal of 5 bases from V and 4 bases from J, the junction contained 11 bases not matched to a gene. Looked up from germline, CDR1 is SGHTA and CDR2 is FQGTGA. The CDR3 extends over 16 amino acids. The CDR3 DNA is TGTGCCAGCAGCCCAATGGGTATAGCGGGGGGTTACGAGCAGTACTTC. Residues: CASSPMGIAGGYEQYF.

The chain carries TRBV4-3 and TRBJ1-5; 7 nucleotides line up with TRBD1. With V trimmed by 8 bases and J by 2 bases, 18 bases remained unmatched. Per germline, CDR1 LGHNA and CDR2 YSLEER. This CDR3 has 18 residues. CDR3 coding DNA: TGCGCCAGCGGAGGGACAGTAGGGGGAGATGTTTGCAATCAGCCCCAGCATTTT. It encodes CASGGTVGGDVCNQPQHF.

This clone appeared once. The J gene is TRBJ1-1, the V gene TRBV15; D call uncertain. Trimming shortened V by 0 bases and J by 2 bases, and 7 bases separated the two germline ends. The CDR3 runs to 14 residues. Germline lookup yields CDR1 LNHNV and CDR2 YYDKDF (reference sequence). The CDR3 protein is CATSRDRANTEAFF. The CDR3 DNA follows: TGTGCCACCAGCAGAGATAGGGCTAACACTGAAGCTTTCTTT.

This clone was detected only once. This chain joins TRBV29-1 and TRBJ2-5, with unresolved D. Germline V gives CDR1 SQVTM, CDR2 ANQGSEA. Trimming cost V 3 bases and J 4 bases, with 9 bases left between them. This CDR3 has 12 residues. CDR3 sequence (DNA): TGCAGCGTTGAGCTGATAAGAGAGACCCAGTACTTC. Protein: CSVELIRETQYF.

This chain uses TRBV7-3 with TRBJ1-1, with 8 bases aligning to TRBD1. The CDR3 is 14 residues long. CDR1 SGHTA and CDR2 FQGTGA come from the germline V gene. V shed 7 bases and J 0 bases; nucleotides not matched to a gene: 4. Written as DNA, the CDR3 is TGTGCCAGCATGAAGGACAGGGTGAACACTGAAGCTTTCTTT. Protein product: CASMKDRVNTEAFF.

This chain joins TRBV28 and TRBJ1-1; D not certain. CDR1 is MDHEN and CDR2 is SYDVKM in the germline V gene. With 1 base removed from V and 1 base from J, the gap between germline ends came to 10 bases. The CDR3 runs to 15 residues. The CDR3: CASSLLMEGNTEAFF. The CDR3 DNA is TGTGCCAGCAGTTTATTAATGGAGGGGAACACTGAAGCTTTCTTT.

The genes are TRBV2 and TRBJ2-1; 8 nucleotides align to TRBD2. Germline assignment: CDR1 SNHLY and CDR2 FYNNEI. The CDR3 extends over 15 amino acids. Trimming cost V 6 bases and J 0 bases; bases outside gene matches: 4. CDR3 in DNA: TGTGCCAGCAGAACCAGCGGGAGCTCCTACAATGAGCAGTTCTTC. Translation gives CASRTSGSSYNEQFF.

The chain has TRBV4-1 and TRBJ2-1, with TRBD1 as a possible D gene (6 bases). V lost 1 base to trimming and J lost 7 bases, with 17 bases between them. This CDR3 has 16 amino acids. CDR1 MGHRA and CDR2 YSYEKL come from the germline V gene. The CDR3 DNA is TGCGCCAGCAGCCAAGGACTCTGGGGGCGCATAAATGAGCAGTTCTTC. Protein: CASSQGLWGRINEQFF.

This rearrangement joins TRBV5-4 to TRBJ1-3; D is possibly TRBD1 (5 bases). The germline CDR1 and CDR2 sequences are SGHNT and YYREEE (reference sequence). The CDR3 has 16 residues. Trimming left V 4 bases short and J 2 bases short, with 16 bases between. CDR3 sequence: CASSRQIAGTGNTIYF. DNA for the CDR3: TGTGCCAGCAGCCGACAGATAGCGGGGACTGGAAACACCATATATTTT.

This clone was detected once. This chain joins TRBV7-9 and TRBJ2-5, with D uncertain. Trimming pared 1 base from V and 1 base from J, leaving 7 bases between. This CDR3 spans 14 amino acids. Germline-derived CDR1 and CDR2 are SEHNR and FQNEAQ (reference sequence). The CDR3, as DNA: TGTGCCAGCAGCTTAGTATCGGCCCAAGAGACCCAGTACTTC. Protein sequence: CASSLVSAQETQYF.

The CDR3 coding sequence is TGTGCCAGCAGCCGACAGGGGATGGCCGGCTACACCTTC. Its protein is CASSRQGMAGYTF. The chain joins TRBV2 to TRBJ1-2, with 8 bases aligning to TRBD1. The CDR3 is 13 residues long. The ends lost 6 bases at V and 8 bases at J; junction bases unmatched: 8. Germline CDR1 is SNHLY and CDR2 is FYNNEI.

Written as DNA, the CDR3 is TGTGCCATCAGTGAGTCGGTGCGTGAGCGTTCGTCTAGCACAGATACGCAGTATTTT. It yields the protein CAISESVRERSSSTDTQYF. The chain recombines TRBV10-3 with TRBJ2-3; D ambiguous. Trimming removed 0 bases at V and 0 bases at J, with 19 bases between. This CDR3 region has 19 residues. Per germline, CDR1 ENHRY and CDR2 SYGVKD.

As concerns this clone: A junction boundary mismatches the germline segment, possibly from a read error. CDR3 DNA: TGTGCTAGCAGCCGGTCGGGGAACAATGAGCAGTTCTTC. Protein sequence: CASSRSGNNEQFF. The V and J genes are TRBV7-7 and TRBJ2-1, with a tentative D call TRBD2 (5 bases). Germline lookup yields CDR1 SSHAT and CDR2 FNYEAQ (reference sequence). This CDR3 is 13 amino acids long.

A note on this clone: Different DNA sequences within this sample yield the same CDR3. This chain connects TRBV9 to TRBJ1-3, with no clear D. Trimming shortened V by 0 bases and J by 7 bases, and 8 bases separated the two germline ends. Germline CDR1 is SGDLS and CDR2 is YYNGEE. The CDR3 is 13 residues long. CDR3 residues: CASSVGNGNTIYF. CDR3 DNA sequence: TGTGCCAGCAGCGTAGGGAATGGGAACACCATATATTTT.

The chain combines TRBV18 with TRBJ2-7; a possible D gene is TRBD1 (8 bases). Germline-derived CDR1 and CDR2 are KGHSH and LQKENI. Trimming stripped 2 bases from V and 6 bases from J, with 14 bases between. This CDR3 is built from 14 residues. CDR3 region: CASSPTGGAGEQYF. CDR3 sequence (DNA): TGTGCCAGCTCACCAACAGGGGGGGCAGGCGAGCAGTACTTC.